Listed below are T cell receptor beta chains from one sample, sequenced in a study of PD-L1 blockade in urothelial cancer. TCRdb's table, derived via immunoSEQ multiplex PCR, lists solely in-frame clones and lacks some. The sample lists 60,000 to 75,000 clones, 86% occurring once. The specimen comprised PBMCs, sampled around atezolizumab (anti-PD-L1) treatment. The receptors were gathered from a man in his 60s with urothelial cancer. Both conserved end residues are part of each CDR3. A D gene is named only where the DNA matches it firmly. Rows may omit the clone size; those that give it use once, few, many or a size class.

J	size	V	D	length	CDR3	DNA
TRBJ2-1	.	TRBV7-6	TRBD2	16	CASSPTLAGGYNEQFF	TGTGCCAGCAGCCCCACACTAGCGGGGGGGTACAATGAGCAGTTCTTC
TRBJ2-2	.	TRBV27	TRBD1	14	CASGWTGGSGELFF	TGTGCCAGCGGTTGGACAGGGGGGTCCGGGGAGCTGTTTTTT
TRBJ1-1	few	TRBV29-1	TRBD1	13	CSSPGTGGGEAFF	TGCAGCTCCCCCGGGACAGGGGGCGGTGAAGCTTTCTTT
TRBJ2-5	.	TRBV11-2	.	13	CASSLGGRGDKYF	TGTGCCAGCAGCTTAGGGGGGCGCGGAGACAAGTACTTC
TRBJ1-4	once	TRBV27	TRBD1	15	CASSSGLGGNEKLFF	TGTGCCAGCAGTTCTGGTTTAGGGGGCAACGAAAAACTGTTTTTT
TRBJ1-4	.	TRBV28	.	14	CATESSGRNEKLFF	TGTGCCACCGAATCAAGCGGACGTAATGAAAAACTGTTTTTT
TRBJ2-2	.	TRBV11-2	TRBD2	16	CASSVTSGGATGELFF	TGTGCCAGCAGCGTCACTAGCGGGGGGGCCACCGGGGAGCTGTTTTTT
TRBJ2-1	.	TRBV5-1	TRBD1	15	CASSRGTGTYNEQFF	TGCGCCAGCAGTAGGGGGACAGGGACCTACAATGAGCAGTTCTTC
TRBJ1-6	.	TRBV7-8	.	15	CASSSGSRWDSPLHF	TGTGCCAGCAGCTCAGGGTCCAGGTGGGATTCACCCCTCCACTTT
TRBJ1-6	.	TRBV6-1	.	12	CASRTVNSPLHF	TGTGCCAGCAGGACAGTTAATTCACCCCTCCACTTT
TRBJ2-3	.	TRBV9	TRBD2	16	CASSVRLAGVTDTQYF	TGTGCCAGCAGCGTTAGACTAGCGGGGGTCACAGATACGCAGTATTTT
TRBJ1-5	.	TRBV6-6	TRBD1	16	CASSTVTGWSNQPQHF	TGTGCCAGCAGTACAGTGACAGGGTGGTCGAATCAGCCCCAGCATTTT
TRBJ2-2	once	TRBV11-3	.	14	CASSFLANTGELFF	TGTGCCAGCAGCTTTCTTGCGAACACCGGGGAGCTGTTTTTT
TRBJ2-2	.	TRBV14	.	14	CASSRTRETGELFF	TGTGCCAGCAGCCGGACTCGAGAGACCGGGGAGCTGTTTTTT
TRBJ2-1	once	TRBV5-1	TRBD2	15	CASSADSTSTNEQFF	TGCGCCAGCAGCGCGGACTCGACTAGCACCAATGAGCAGTTCTTC
TRBJ2-1	.	TRBV30	TRBD1	12	CAWGDRYNEQFF	TGTGCCTGGGGGGACAGGTACAATGAGCAGTTCTTC
TRBJ2-5	few	TRBV5-4	TRBD2	15	CASSLGAQGGETQYF	TGTGCCAGCAGCTTGGGTGCTCAGGGAGGGGAGACCCAGTACTTC
TRBJ2-1	.	TRBV30	.	15	CAWSAVRYSYNEQFF	TGTGCCTGGAGCGCCGTCAGGTACTCCTACAATGAGCAGTTCTTC
TRBJ1-4	.	TRBV6-5	.	14	CASRKGGADEKLFF	TGTGCCAGCCGAAAGGGGGGGGCGGATGAAAAACTGTTTTTT
TRBJ1-5	.	TRBV7-2	.	13	CASSFYSNQPQHF	TGTGCCAGCAGCTTTTATAGCAATCAGCCCCAGCATTTT
TRBJ2-3	.	TRBV11-3	.	15	CASSFAWGQVDTQYF	TGTGCCAGCAGCTTCGCTTGGGGGCAGGTAGATACGCAGTATTTT
TRBJ2-1	.	TRBV2	TRBD1	13	CASSGQGYNEQFF	TGTGCCAGCTCGGGACAGGGATACAATGAGCAGTTCTTC
TRBJ1-1	.	TRBV6-1	TRBD1	13	CATAGTGDLEAFF	TGTGCCACCGCCGGGACAGGGGACCTTGAAGCTTTCTTT
TRBJ2-3	.	TRBV9	TRBD2	16	CASSAFSGGATDTQYF	TGTGCCAGCAGCGCCTTCAGCGGGGGGGCCACAGATACGCAGTATTTT
TRBJ2-7	once	TRBV7-2	TRBD1	14	CASSRDRGTYEQYF	TGTGCCAGCAGCCGGGACAGGGGAACTTACGAGCAGTACTTC
TRBJ1-4	.	TRBV6-1	.	14	CASSRDTTNEKLFF	TGTGCCAGCAGCCGGGACACCACTAATGAAAAACTGTTTTTT
TRBJ2-7	.	TRBV4-1	TRBD1	16	CASSRQYDRGLYEQYF	TGCGCCAGCAGCCGACAATACGACAGGGGACTCTACGAGCAGTACTTC
TRBJ1-3	.	TRBV4-3	.	17	CASSRDPSGRHGNTIYF	TGCGCCAGCAGCCGAGACCCTTCGGGGAGGCATGGAAACACCATATATTTT
TRBJ2-7	.	TRBV9	.	16	CASSVAGGPFGDEQYF	TGTGCCAGCAGCGTAGCTGGGGGCCCGTTCGGAGACGAGCAGTACTTC